What follows are 5 T cell receptor beta chains derived from one specimen sequenced in a study of regulatory T cells in long-lasting Graves disease. Assembly of TCR beta libraries relied on iRepertoire HTBI primers together with Arm-PCR of CDR3 regions. Using its own MiXCR run on the multiplex PCR reads, TCRdb lists one record per CDR3 protein. The profile shows 500,000 or so distinct CDR3 sequences, less than 15% of them singletons. As to time point: newly diagnosed GD, antithyroid drugs for less than 3 months. Extracted PBMC RNA gave rise to the TCR library. These records were also assigned to another study, of T cells in Graves' hyperthyroidism and ophthalmopathy.

This specimen consisted of peripheral blood mononuclear cells (PBMCs), obtained at new diagnosis, from a patient treated with antithyroid drugs. The receptors were sampled from a woman in her forties or fifties with Graves disease.

The table lists this clonotype with many counts. The V gene is TRBV2, the J gene TRBJ1-2; D remains unclear. The V and J ends lost 4 bases and 0 bases respectively, with 9 bases between them. The CDR3 consists of 14 residues. Germline V lookup: CDR1 SNHLY, CDR2 FYNNEI. CDR3: CASSVTVANYGYTF. DNA for the CDR3: TGTGCCAGCAGTGTAACAGTAGCTAACTATGGCTACACCTTC.

Many counts were recorded for this clonotype. The chain couples TRBV19 to TRBJ2-2; weak D call: TRBD2 (6 bases). Germline V gene sequence: CDR1 LNHDA, CDR2 SQIVND (reference sequence). This CDR3 is 16 amino acids long. The V end lost 4 bases, the J end lost 1 base, and 13 bases lay between the germline ends. CDR3 coding DNA: TGTGCCAGTAGTACCCAAGGAGGGATGAACACCGGGGAGCTGTTTTTT. This codes for CASSTQGGMNTGELFF.

This clonotype occurred many times. V and J are TRBV9 and TRBJ1-2; tentative D call: TRBD1 (6 bases). Germline CDR1 and CDR2: SGDLS and YYNGEE. The length of the CDR3 is 15 residues. Trimming left V 2 bases short and J 3 bases short, with 14 bases between. CDR3 in amino acids: CASSVAPGHDYGYTF. The CDR3 DNA sequence: TGTGCCAGCAGCGTTGCCCCGGGACACGACTATGGCTACACCTTC. The full variable domain, its missing parts supplied by reference TRBV9 and TRBJ1-2, is DSGVTQTPKHLITATGQRVTLRCSPRSGDLSVYWYQQSLDQGLQFLIQYYNGEERAKGNILERFSAQQFPDLHSELNLSSLELGDSALYFCASSVAPGHDYGYTFGSGTRLTVV.

This clonotype has just a few counts. The chain has TRBV19 and TRBJ2-1, with 9 bases identical to TRBD2. With V trimmed by 3 bases and J by 9 bases, 9 bases remained unmatched. The CDR3 consists of 15 residues. The germline gives CDR1 LNHDA, CDR2 SQIVND (reference sequence). For the CDR3, the DNA is TGTGCCAGTAGTATGTGGCGGGAGGGGATGAGTGAGCAGTTCTTC. It encodes CASSMWREGMSEQFF.

This clonotype was counted a few times. The rearrangement joins TRBV19 to TRBJ2-7; 9 nucleotides align to TRBD1. Per the germline V gene, CDR1 is LNHDA and CDR2 is SQIVND (reference sequence). This CDR3 is 15 amino acids long. J was trimmed by 6 bases and V by 2 bases; bases with no gene match: 8. The CDR3 DNA follows: TGTGCCAGTAGTATATCACAGGGGGCGTTACGCGAGCAGTACTTC. Translating gives CASSISQGALREQYF.